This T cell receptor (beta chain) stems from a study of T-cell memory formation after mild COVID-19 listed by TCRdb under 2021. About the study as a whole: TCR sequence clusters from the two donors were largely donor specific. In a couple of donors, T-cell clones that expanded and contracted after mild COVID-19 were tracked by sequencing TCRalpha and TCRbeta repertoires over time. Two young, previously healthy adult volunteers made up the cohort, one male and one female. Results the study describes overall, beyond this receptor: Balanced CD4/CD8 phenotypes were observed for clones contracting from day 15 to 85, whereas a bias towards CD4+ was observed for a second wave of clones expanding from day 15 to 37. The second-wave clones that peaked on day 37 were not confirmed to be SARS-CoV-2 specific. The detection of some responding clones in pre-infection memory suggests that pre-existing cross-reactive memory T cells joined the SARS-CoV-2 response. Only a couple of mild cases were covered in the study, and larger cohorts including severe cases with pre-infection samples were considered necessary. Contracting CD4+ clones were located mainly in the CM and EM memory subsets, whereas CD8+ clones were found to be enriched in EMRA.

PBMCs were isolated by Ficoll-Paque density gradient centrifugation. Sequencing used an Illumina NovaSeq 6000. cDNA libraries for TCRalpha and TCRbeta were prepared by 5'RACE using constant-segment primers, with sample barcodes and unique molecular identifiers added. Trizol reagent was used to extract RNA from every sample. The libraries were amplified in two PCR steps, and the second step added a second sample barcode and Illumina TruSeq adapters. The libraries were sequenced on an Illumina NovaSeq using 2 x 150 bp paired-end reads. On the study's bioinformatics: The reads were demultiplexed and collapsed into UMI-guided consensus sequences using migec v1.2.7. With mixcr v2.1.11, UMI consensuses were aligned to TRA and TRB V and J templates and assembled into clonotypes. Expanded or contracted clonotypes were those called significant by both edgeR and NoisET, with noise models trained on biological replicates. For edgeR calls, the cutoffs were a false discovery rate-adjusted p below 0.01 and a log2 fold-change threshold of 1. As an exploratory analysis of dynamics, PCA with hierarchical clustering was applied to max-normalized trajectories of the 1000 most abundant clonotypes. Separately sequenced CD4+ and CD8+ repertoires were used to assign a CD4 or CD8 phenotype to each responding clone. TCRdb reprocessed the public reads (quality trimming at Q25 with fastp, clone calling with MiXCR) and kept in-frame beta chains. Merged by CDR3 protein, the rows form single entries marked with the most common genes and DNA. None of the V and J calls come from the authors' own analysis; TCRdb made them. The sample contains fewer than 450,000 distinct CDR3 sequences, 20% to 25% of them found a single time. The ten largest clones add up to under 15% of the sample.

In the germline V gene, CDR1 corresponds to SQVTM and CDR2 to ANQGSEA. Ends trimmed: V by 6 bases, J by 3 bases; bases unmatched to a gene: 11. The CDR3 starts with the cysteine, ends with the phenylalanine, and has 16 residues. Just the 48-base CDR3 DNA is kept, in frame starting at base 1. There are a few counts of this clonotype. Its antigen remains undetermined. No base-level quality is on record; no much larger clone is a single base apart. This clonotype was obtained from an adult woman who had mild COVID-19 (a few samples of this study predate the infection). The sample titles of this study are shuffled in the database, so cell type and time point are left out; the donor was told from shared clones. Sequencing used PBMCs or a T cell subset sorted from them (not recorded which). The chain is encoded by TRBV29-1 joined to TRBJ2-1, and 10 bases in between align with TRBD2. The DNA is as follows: TGCAGCGTAGGGGGGGCTAGCGGGAGAAGCTACAATGAGCAGTTCTTC. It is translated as CSVGGASGRSYNEQFF.